This T cell receptor beta chain was sequenced for a study of blood T cells in healthy people across ages. Then a second PCR, running about 6 to 11 cycles, was carried out with a sample-barcoded 5' primer and a J-beta primer mix. Each of the cDNA molecules was tagged by a template-switch adaptor with 12 random nucleotides. MiXCR, run by TCRdb on the 5' RACE reads, gives a single entry per CDR3 protein. The sample carries around 850,000 distinct CDR3 sequences, around 36% recorded once. The germline V gene encodes CDR1 SGHDN and CDR2 FVKESK. CDR3 length: 14 amino acids. Germline trimming cut 4 bases from V and 11 bases from J; bases unmatched to any gene: 12.

The specimen was blood. This rearrangement joins TRBV14 to TRBJ1-2; 8 bases fit TRBD1. The TCR was taken from a man aged 18-30 years in good health. The CDR3 DNA is TGTGCCAGCAGCCGAAGGACAGGGATCCCCGGGTACACCTTC. Residues: CASSRRTGIPGYTF.